The 21 T cell receptor beta chains listed next were all sequenced from one sample in a study of T-cell memory formation after mild COVID-19. TCRdb independently ran MiXCR on the 5' RACE reads; one entry per CDR3 protein. This table holds under 200,000 distinct CDR3 sequences, around a third found once. Material for sequencing was PBMCs or a T cell subset sorted from them (not recorded which). The receptors stem from an adult woman who had mild COVID-19 (a few samples of this study predate the infection). Cell type and time point are not known.

In its sample, this clonotype was seen a few times. The chain recombines TRBV20-1 with TRBJ2-7; no firm D call. The CDR3 totals 12 residues. Trimming took off 2 bases at V and 1 base at J, with 6 bases between the two ends. Per germline, CDR1 DFQATT and CDR2 SNEGSKA (reference sequence). CDR3 sequence reads: CSARIGSYEQYF. The CDR3 DNA reads as TGCAGTGCTAGAATAGGTTCCTACGAGCAGTACTTC.

The chain carries TRBV20-1 and TRBJ2-1, with D possibly TRBD2 on 6 matching bases. The V gene lost 2 bases and the J gene lost 4 bases, with 15 bases spanning the gap. The CDR3 sequence is 15 residues long. The V gene's germline CDR1 is DFQATT and CDR2 SNEGSKA (reference sequence). CDR3 sequence: CSARPSGLQYNEQFF. Written as DNA, the CDR3 is TGCAGTGCTAGACCCTCCGGACTACAATACAATGAGCAGTTCTTC.

This clonotype was recorded only once. The chain carries TRBV2 and TRBJ2-2; D ambiguous. The CDR3 is 13 residues long. Germline CDR1 and CDR2: SNHLY and FYNNEI. Deletions cut 5 bases from V and 4 bases from J, with 8 bases between. The CDR3 is CASSLKGTGELFF. In nucleotides, the CDR3 is TGTGCCAGCAGTCTAAAGGGCACCGGGGAGCTGTTTTTT.

This clonotype has only one observation. The CDR3 coding sequence is TGTGCCAGCTCACCCAGCCTGAACACTGAAGCTTTCTTT. Protein product: CASSPSLNTEAFF. The rearrangement links TRBV18 to TRBJ1-1, with D uncertain. The CDR3 consists of 13 residues. Between the trimmed V and J ends, which lost 3 bases and 0 bases, there was a span of 5 bases. Looked up from germline, CDR1 is KGHSH and CDR2 is LQKENI.

This clonotype was detected once. The chain has TRBV24-1 and TRBJ1-1; D gene unclear. The germline CDR1 and CDR2 sequences are KGHDR and SFDVKD. The ends were cut back, 1 base at V and 4 bases at J, with 6 bases in the middle. This CDR3 region has 13 residues. In DNA form, the CDR3 reads TGTGCCACCAGTGATTTTCGGGGCACTGAAGCTTTCTTT. Protein sequence: CATSDFRGTEAFF.

This clonotype was observed a handful of times. The genes are TRBV7-9 and TRBJ2-3; 8 bases agree with TRBD1. V lost 4 bases to trimming and J lost 4 bases; unmatched junction nucleotides: 7. The CDR3 length is 15 residues. Germline V gene sequence: CDR1 SEHNR, CDR2 FQNEAQ (reference sequence). DNA of the CDR3: TGTGCCAGCAGCTCCCGGACAGGGAAGGCAGATACGCAGTATTTT. This encodes CASSSRTGKADTQYF.

This clonotype appeared a few times. The chain uses TRBV9 and TRBJ2-2; D is perhaps TRBD1 or TRBD2 (5 bases each). The V gene's germline CDR1 is SGDLS and CDR2 YYNGEE. V lost 0 bases, J lost 6 bases, and 15 bases lay in between. The CDR3 covers 16 residues. The CDR3 loop is CASSVVGAGSPGELFF. The CDR3 DNA reads TGTGCCAGCAGCGTAGTTGGAGCAGGGAGTCCCGGGGAGCTGTTTTTT.

This chain connects TRBV6-5 to TRBJ2-2; D remains ambiguous. The germline gives CDR1 MNHEY, CDR2 SVGAGI. V gave up 5 bases and J gave up 6 bases, with 7 bases separating them. The CDR3 has 12 amino acids. DNA for the CDR3: TGTGCCAGCAGTAACCACCCCGGGGAGCTGTTTTTT. Residues: CASSNHPGELFF.

This clonotype was seen once. The V gene is TRBV19, the J gene TRBJ1-1; D is unresolved. Trimming shortened V by 5 bases and J by 1 base, and 14 bases separated the two germline ends. Germline assignment: CDR1 LNHDA and CDR2 SQIVND (reference sequence). The CDR3 contains 15 residues. The CDR3 protein is CASSVYQGPNTEAFF. The CDR3 DNA is TGTGCCAGTAGTGTCTATCAAGGGCCGAACACTGAAGCTTTCTTT.

This clonotype has only a few counts. This rearrangement joins TRBV19 to TRBJ2-5, with TRBD1 matching 8 bases. V lost 8 bases to trimming and J lost 4 bases; unmatched junction nucleotides: 6. The germline CDR1 and CDR2 sequences are LNHDA and SQIVND (reference sequence). The CDR3 has 13 residues. CDR3 coding DNA: TGTGCCAGTCGACAGGGGAAGGGAGAGACCCAGTACTTC. It codes for CASRQGKGETQYF.

The chain employs TRBV20-1 and TRBJ2-1, with a weak D call TRBD1 (6 bases). V shed 2 bases and J shed 12 bases, with 8 bases lying between them. CDR1 and CDR2 from the germline V gene are DFQATT and SNEGSKA (reference sequence). The CDR3 spans 10 residues. The DNA for the CDR3 is TGCAGTGCTAGATTACAGGGGCAGTTCTTC. This encodes CSARLQGQFF.

This clonotype was counted between two and nine times. The rearrangement joins TRBV24-1 to TRBJ2-3, with TRBD1 matching 9 bases. The germline V gene has CDR1 KGHDR and CDR2 SFDVKD. J was trimmed by 2 bases and V by 5 bases; bases with no gene match: 4. The CDR3 runs to 15 residues. The CDR3 protein is CATSAGQGTTDTQYF. Here the CDR3 DNA reads TGTGCCACCAGTGCCGGACAGGGGACCACAGATACGCAGTATTTT.

The CDR3 DNA reads TGTGCCAGCACCTCAGACAATGAGCAGTTCTTC. As protein: CASTSDNEQFF. The J gene is TRBJ2-1, the V gene TRBV7-9; D call uncertain. There are 11 residues in the CDR3. Trimming shortened V by 7 bases and J by 5 bases, and 6 bases separated the two germline ends. The germline gives CDR1 SEHNR, CDR2 FQNEAQ (reference sequence).

A few counts support this clonotype. The CDR3 DNA sequence: TGTGCCAGCAGCTTTACAGGGCCCACTGAAGCTTTCTTT. It translates to CASSFTGPTEAFF. The chain couples TRBV7-3 to TRBJ1-1; weak D call: TRBD1 (6 bases). Germline CDR1 SGHTA, CDR2 FQGTGA. V lost 3 bases and J 4 bases, leaving 9 bases between the germline ends. This CDR3 is built from 13 residues.

A single count supports this clonotype. The rearrangement uses TRBV6-2 or TRBV6-3 and TRBJ2-5; 8 nucleotides align to TRBD2. Per germline, CDR1 MNHEY and CDR2 SVGEGT. With V trimmed by 6 bases and J by 2 bases, 17 bases remained unmatched. This CDR3 is built from 18 residues. CDR3 amino acids: CASRPLWGLAGRQETQYF. The CDR3 DNA is TGTGCCAGCAGACCCCTTTGGGGGCTAGCGGGCCGACAAGAGACCCAGTACTTC.

The chain combines TRBV5-1 with TRBJ1-3; perhaps TRBD1 as D (5 bases). This CDR3 is 12 amino acids long. V was trimmed by 4 bases and J by 8 bases, leaving 10 bases between them. CDR1 is SGHRS, CDR2 YFSETQ, per germline. The CDR3 DNA reads as TGCGCCAGCAGCCGGTCCAGGGACACCATATATTTT. It yields the protein CASSRSRDTIYF.

This clonotype was detected once. The chain has TRBV11-2 and TRBJ2-2, with D possibly matching TRBD2 (6 bases). Germline V gives CDR1 SGHAT, CDR2 FQNNGV. V was pared by 8 bases and J by 3 bases, with 16 bases between. This CDR3 has 15 amino acids. Written as DNA, the CDR3 is TGTGCCAGCTTAGGTGGCGGGGAACACACCGGGGAGCTGTTTTTT. It is translated as CASLGGGEHTGELFF.

The chain uses TRBV7-8 and TRBJ2-2; D might be TRBD1 (7 bases). Germline lookup yields CDR1 SGHVS and CDR2 FQNEAQ. This CDR3 is built from 15 residues. V was shortened by 3 bases and J by 5 bases, with 13 bases between the two germline ends. The CDR3 DNA reads as TGTGCCAGCAGCTTCTGGACAGGAGGGACCGGGGAGCTGTTTTTT. This codes for CASSFWTGGTGELFF.

The table lists this clonotype with a few counts. This chain connects TRBV29-1 to TRBJ2-7; D remains unclear. This CDR3 is 12 amino acids long. Trimming took off 6 bases at V and 0 bases at J, with 9 bases between the two ends. CDR1 and CDR2 (germline): SQVTM, ANQGSEA. The DNA for the CDR3 is TGCAGCGTCCTCGTGAGCTCCTACGAGCAGTACTTC. This encodes CSVLVSSYEQYF.

The J gene is TRBJ2-3, the V gene TRBV12-3 or TRBV12-4, with D unresolved. The CDR3 loop spans 13 amino acids. V was clipped by 5 bases and J by 5 bases, with 11 bases between them. CDR3 sequence: CASSPLLRDTQYF. The DNA for the CDR3 is TGTGCCAGCAGTCCCCTTCTGAGAGATACGCAGTATTTT.

The genes are TRBV7-9 and TRBJ2-7; 7 nucleotides agree with TRBD2. The J segment lost 2 bases and the V segment lost 8 bases, leaving 18 bases of the junction unmatched. Germline CDR1 is SEHNR and CDR2 is FQNEAQ (reference sequence). This CDR3 has 17 residues. CDR3 in amino acids: CASPHSAPGGSAYEQYF. The CDR3 DNA follows: TGTGCCAGCCCCCACAGCGCCCCAGGCGGGAGCGCCTACGAGCAGTACTTC. The whole variable domain, filled in from reference TRBV7-9 and TRBJ2-7, reads DTGVSQNPRHKITKRGQNVTFRCDPISEHNRLYWYRQTLGQGPEFLTYFQNEAQLEKSRLLSDRFSAERPKGSFSTLEIQRTEQGDSAMYLCASPHSAPGGSAYEQYFGPGTRLTVT.